The 6 T cell receptor beta chains presented below share a single source sample, sequenced in a study of technical replicates of blood from a few donors. The protocol was immunoSEQ multiplex PCR, while the TCRdb copy is restricted to in-frame clones and leaves out a portion. The sample lists 80,000 or so clones, about 81% occurring once. Sequencing input: PBMCs. These receptors were collected from a human donor in good health. Some clones in this sample may be carry-over from other donors' samples.

The V gene is TRBV6-5, the J gene TRBJ1-2, with 8 positions matching TRBD1. Germline trimming cut 0 bases from V and 2 bases from J; bases unmatched to any gene: 5. Germline V gene lookup returns CDR1 MNHEY and CDR2 SVGAGI. CDR3 length equals 16 residues. The CDR3 DNA is TGTGCCAGCAGTTACTCCGCAGGACAGGGAAACTATGGCTACACCTTC. Protein sequence: CASSYSAGQGNYGYTF.

V is TRBV30 and J is TRBJ2-3, with a possible D match to TRBD1 (6 bases). The CDR3 runs 15 residues. V shed 6 bases and J shed 2 bases, with 18 bases lying between them. Germline values: CDR1 GTSNPN, CDR2 SVGIG (reference sequence). The CDR3 loop is CACTNGQQVTDTQYF. The CDR3 coding sequence is TGTGCCTGCACAAACGGACAGCAAGTCACAGATACGCAGTATTTT.

This clone has a single count. This chain uses TRBV9 with TRBJ1-6; D not resolved. This CDR3 has 15 residues. V was shortened by 3 bases and J by 7 bases, with 14 bases between the two germline ends. CDR1 is SGDLS and CDR2 is YYNGEE in the germline V gene. The DNA for the CDR3 is TGTGCCAGCAGCGCAGGCTTAGAAGGAAATTCACCCCTCCACTTT. This encodes CASSAGLEGNSPLHF. The complete variable domain, with remaining parts taken from reference TRBV9 and TRBJ1-6, reads DSGVTQTPKHLITATGQRVTLRCSPRSGDLSVYWYQQSLDQGLQFLIQYYNGEERAKGNILERFSAQQFPDLHSELNLSSLELGDSALYFCASSAGLEGNSPLHFGNGTRLTVT.

This rearrangement joins TRBV5-1 to TRBJ2-1, with D possibly being TRBD1 (5 bases). V lost 2 bases, J lost 7 bases, and 19 bases lay in between. From germline, CDR1 is SGHRS and CDR2 YFSETQ. The CDR3 runs 16 residues. The CDR3: CASSLPSGRAKNEQFF. In DNA form, the CDR3 reads TGCGCCAGCAGCTTACCCTCTGGCAGGGCTAAGAATGAGCAGTTCTTC. Together with reference TRBV5-1 and TRBJ2-1, the CDR3 gives the full variable domain: KAGVTQTPRYLIKTRGQQVTLSCSPISGHRSVSWYQQTPGQGLQFLFEYFSETQRNKGNFPGRFSGRQFSNSRSEMNVSTLELGDSALYLCASSLPSGRAKNEQFFGPGTRLTVL.

The chain is built from TRBV13 and TRBJ2-7, with TRBD1 matching over 10 bases. Germline V gene data show CDR1 as PRHDT and CDR2 as FYEKMQ (reference sequence). J lost 1 base, V lost 8 bases, and 2 bases had no gene match. CDR3 length: 13 residues. In DNA, the CDR3 is TGTGCCAGCCTGGGACAGGGGTCCTACGAGCAGTACTTC. It yields the protein CASLGQGSYEQYF. Drawing the rest from reference TRBV13 and TRBJ2-7, the complete variable domain is AAGVIQSPRHLIKEKRETATLKCYPIPRHDTVYWYQQGPGQDPQFLISFYEKMQSDKGSIPDRFSAQQFSDYHSELNMSSLELGDSALYFCASLGQGSYEQYFGPGTRLTVT.

This clone has a handful of counts. This sequence joins TRBV21-1 and TRBJ2-7; the table's D gene call, TRBD2, was not cross checked with the DNA. TRBV21-1 is a documented pseudogene. The CDR3 is 16 amino acids. Written as DNA, the CDR3 is TGTGCCAGCAGCAAAGGTGGGCGGGGGGGGTCCTACGAGCAGTACTTC. This codes for CASSKGGRGGSYEQYF.